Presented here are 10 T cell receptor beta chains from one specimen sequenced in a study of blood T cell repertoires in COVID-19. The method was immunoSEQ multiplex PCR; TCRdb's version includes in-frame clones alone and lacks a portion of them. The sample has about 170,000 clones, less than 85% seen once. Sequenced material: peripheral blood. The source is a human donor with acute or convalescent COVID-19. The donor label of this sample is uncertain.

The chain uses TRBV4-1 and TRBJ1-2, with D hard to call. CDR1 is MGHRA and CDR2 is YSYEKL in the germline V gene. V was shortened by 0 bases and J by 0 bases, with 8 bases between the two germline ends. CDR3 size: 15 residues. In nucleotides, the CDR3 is TGCGCCAGCAGCCAAGATCACAGTACTAACTATGGCTACACCTTC. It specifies CASSQDHSTNYGYTF.

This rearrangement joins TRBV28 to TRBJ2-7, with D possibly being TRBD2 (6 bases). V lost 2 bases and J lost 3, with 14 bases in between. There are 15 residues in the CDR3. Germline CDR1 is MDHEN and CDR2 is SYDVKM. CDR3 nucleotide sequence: TGTGCCAGCAGTTTAGCAGGGCGGGGAGGCTACGAGCAGTACTTC. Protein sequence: CASSLAGRGGYEQYF.

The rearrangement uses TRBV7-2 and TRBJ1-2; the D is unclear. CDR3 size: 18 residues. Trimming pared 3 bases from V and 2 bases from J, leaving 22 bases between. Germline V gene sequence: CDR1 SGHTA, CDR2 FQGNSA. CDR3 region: CASSFPQFGTGHNYGYTF. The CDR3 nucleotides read TGTGCCAGCAGCTTCCCTCAATTCGGAACTGGGCACAACTATGGCTACACCTTC.

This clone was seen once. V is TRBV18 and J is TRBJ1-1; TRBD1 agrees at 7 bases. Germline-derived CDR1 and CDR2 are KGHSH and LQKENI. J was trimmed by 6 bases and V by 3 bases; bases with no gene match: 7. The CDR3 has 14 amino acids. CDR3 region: CASSPDQGTAEAFF. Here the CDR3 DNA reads TGTGCCAGCTCACCGGACCAGGGGACAGCTGAAGCTTTCTTT. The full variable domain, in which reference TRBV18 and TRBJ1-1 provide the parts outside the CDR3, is NAGVMQNPRHLVRRRGQEARLRCSPMKGHSHVYWYRQLPEEGLKFMVYLQKENIIDESGMPKERFSAEFPKEGPSILRIQQVVRGDSAAYFCASSPDQGTAEAFFGQGTRLTVV.

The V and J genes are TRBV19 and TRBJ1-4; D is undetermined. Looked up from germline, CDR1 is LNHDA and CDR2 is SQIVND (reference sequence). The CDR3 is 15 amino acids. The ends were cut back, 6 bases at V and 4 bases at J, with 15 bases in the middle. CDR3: CASSPSPGGNEKLFF. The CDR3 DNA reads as TGTGCCAGTAGCCCTTCACCGGGAGGTAATGAAAAACTGTTTTTT. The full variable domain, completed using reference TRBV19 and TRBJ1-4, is DGGITQSPKYLFRKEGQNVTLSCEQNLNHDAMYWYRQDPGQGLRLIYYSQIVNDFQKGDIAEGYSVSREKKESFPLTVTSAQKNPTAFYLCASSPSPGGNEKLFFGSGTQLSVL.

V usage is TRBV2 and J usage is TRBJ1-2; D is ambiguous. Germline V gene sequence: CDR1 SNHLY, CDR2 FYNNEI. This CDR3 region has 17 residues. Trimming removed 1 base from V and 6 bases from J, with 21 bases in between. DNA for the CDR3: TGTGCCAGCAGTGAAGGACGACATGTGGAAGCTTCCAATGGCTACACCTTC. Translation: CASSEGRHVEASNGYTF.

The CDR3 nucleotides read TGCGCCAGCAGCTTACGGGGGGCGGTCACTGAAGCTTTCTTT. This codes for CASSLRGAVTEAFF. This chain uses TRBV5-1 with TRBJ1-1, with D maybe TRBD1 (6 bases). Germline CDR1 and CDR2: SGHRS and YFSETQ. Deletions cut 2 bases from V and 4 bases from J, with 12 bases between. This CDR3 is built from 14 residues.

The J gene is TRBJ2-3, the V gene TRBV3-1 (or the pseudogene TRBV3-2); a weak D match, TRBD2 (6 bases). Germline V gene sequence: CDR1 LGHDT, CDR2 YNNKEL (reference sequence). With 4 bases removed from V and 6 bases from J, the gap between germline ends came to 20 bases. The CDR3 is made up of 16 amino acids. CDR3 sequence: CASSRTGTSGADTQYF. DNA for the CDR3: TGTGCCAGCAGCCGGACCGGGACTTCGGGTGCGGATACGCAGTATTTT.

The CDR3 sequence: CATSRDYEEGNTEAFF. CDR3 nucleotide sequence: TGTGCCACCAGCAGAGATTATGAAGAGGGCAACACTGAAGCTTTCTTT. V usage is TRBV15 and J usage is TRBJ1-1; no reliable D call. The V gene's germline CDR1 is LNHNV and CDR2 YYDKDF (reference sequence). Trimming shortened V by 0 bases and J by 2 bases, and 13 bases separated the two germline ends. The CDR3 loop spans 16 amino acids.

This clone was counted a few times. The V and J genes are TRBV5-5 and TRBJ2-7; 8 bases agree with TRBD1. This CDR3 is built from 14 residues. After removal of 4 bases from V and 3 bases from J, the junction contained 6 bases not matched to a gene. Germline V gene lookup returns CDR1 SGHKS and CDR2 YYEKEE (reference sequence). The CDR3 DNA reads TGTGCCAGCAGCCAGGGACAGGCGTTCTACGAGCAGTACTTC. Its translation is CASSQGQAFYEQYF.